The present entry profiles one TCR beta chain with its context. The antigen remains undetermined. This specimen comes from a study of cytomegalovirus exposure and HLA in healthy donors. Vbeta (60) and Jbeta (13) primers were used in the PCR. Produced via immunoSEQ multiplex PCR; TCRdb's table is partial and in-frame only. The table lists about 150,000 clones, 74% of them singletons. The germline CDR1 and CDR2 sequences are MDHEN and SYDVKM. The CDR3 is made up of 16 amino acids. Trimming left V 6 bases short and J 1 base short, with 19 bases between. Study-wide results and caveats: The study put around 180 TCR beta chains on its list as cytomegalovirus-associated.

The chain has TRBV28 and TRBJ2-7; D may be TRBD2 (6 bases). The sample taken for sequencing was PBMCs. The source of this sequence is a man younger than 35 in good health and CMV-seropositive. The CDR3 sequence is CASSLIEEGDSYEQYF. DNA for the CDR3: TGTGCCAGCAGCCTAATAGAGGAGGGCGATTCCTACGAGCAGTACTTC.